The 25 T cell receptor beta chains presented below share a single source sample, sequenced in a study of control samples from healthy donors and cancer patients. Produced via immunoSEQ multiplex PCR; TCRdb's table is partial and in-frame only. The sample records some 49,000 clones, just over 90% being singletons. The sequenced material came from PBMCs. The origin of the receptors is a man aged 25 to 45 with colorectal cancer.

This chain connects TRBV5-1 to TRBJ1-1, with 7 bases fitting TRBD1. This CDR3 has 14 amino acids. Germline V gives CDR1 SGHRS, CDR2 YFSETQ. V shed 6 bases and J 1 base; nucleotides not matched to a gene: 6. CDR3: CASTPTGQNTEAFF. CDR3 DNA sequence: TGCGCCAGCACCCCGACAGGGCAGAACACTGAAGCTTTCTTT.

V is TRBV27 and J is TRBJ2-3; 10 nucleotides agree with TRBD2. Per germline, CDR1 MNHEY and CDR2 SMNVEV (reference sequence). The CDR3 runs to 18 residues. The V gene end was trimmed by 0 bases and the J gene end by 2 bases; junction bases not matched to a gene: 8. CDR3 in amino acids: CASSLSGLAGVYTDTQYF. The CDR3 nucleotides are TGTGCCAGCAGTTTATCCGGTCTAGCGGGGGTATACACAGATACGCAGTATTTT.

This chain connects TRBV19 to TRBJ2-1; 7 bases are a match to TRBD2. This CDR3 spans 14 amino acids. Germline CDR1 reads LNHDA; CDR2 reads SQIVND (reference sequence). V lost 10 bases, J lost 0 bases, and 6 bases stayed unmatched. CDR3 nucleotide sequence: TGTGCCACCCGAGCGGGGAGCTCCTACAATGAGCAGTTCTTC. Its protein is CATRAGSSYNEQFF.

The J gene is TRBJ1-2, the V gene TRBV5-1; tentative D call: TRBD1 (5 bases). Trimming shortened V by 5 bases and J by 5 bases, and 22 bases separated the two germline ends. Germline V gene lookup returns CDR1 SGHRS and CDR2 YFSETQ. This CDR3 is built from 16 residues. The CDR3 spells CASSSQSSPGPYGYTF. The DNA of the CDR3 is TGCGCCAGCAGTTCCCAATCCTCGCCAGGGCCATATGGCTACACCTTC.

DNA for the CDR3: TGTGCCAGCAGCCGTTCCGGGACAGACGCTTACGAGCAGTACTTC. Encoded protein: CASSRSGTDAYEQYF. This chain joins TRBV5-6 and TRBJ2-7; 7 bases agree with TRBD1. Losses at the gene ends were 4 bases for V and 4 bases for J; bases not matched to a gene: 11. Per the germline V gene, CDR1 is SGHDT and CDR2 is YYEEEE. The CDR3 extends over 15 amino acids.

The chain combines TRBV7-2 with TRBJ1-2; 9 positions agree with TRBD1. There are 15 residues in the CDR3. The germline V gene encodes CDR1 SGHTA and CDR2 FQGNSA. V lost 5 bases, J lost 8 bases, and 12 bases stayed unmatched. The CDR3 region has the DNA TGTGCCAGCAGCCAGACCGGGACAGGGCAGGGAGGCTACACCTTC. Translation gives CASSQTGTGQGGYTF.

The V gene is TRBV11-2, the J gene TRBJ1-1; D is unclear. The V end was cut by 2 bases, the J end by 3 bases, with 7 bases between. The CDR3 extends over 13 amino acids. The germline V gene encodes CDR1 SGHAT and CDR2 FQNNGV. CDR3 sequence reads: CASSLSPDTEAFF. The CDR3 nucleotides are TGTGCCAGCAGCTTATCCCCCGACACTGAAGCTTTCTTT.

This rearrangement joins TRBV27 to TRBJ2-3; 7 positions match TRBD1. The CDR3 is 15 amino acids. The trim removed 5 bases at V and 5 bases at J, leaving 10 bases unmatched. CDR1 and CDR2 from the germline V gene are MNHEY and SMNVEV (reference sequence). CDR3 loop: CASSLLTGPKDTQYF. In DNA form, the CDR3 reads TGTGCCAGCAGTCTCCTGACAGGGCCTAAAGATACGCAGTATTTT.

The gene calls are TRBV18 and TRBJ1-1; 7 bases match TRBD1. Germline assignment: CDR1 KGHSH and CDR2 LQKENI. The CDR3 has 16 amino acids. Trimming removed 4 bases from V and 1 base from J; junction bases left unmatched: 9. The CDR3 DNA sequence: TGTGCCAGCTCACTGGACAGGAGACGAACGAACACTGAAGCTTTCTTT. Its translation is CASSLDRRRTNTEAFF.

For the CDR3, the DNA is TGTGCCAGCAGCCCGACCAGGACACCTTCATACAATGAGCAGTTCTTC. This codes for CASSPTRTPSYNEQFF. The chain recombines TRBV7-9 with TRBJ2-1, with D possibly matching TRBD1 (5 bases). CDR3 length equals 16 residues. Germline CDR1 SEHNR, CDR2 FQNEAQ (reference sequence). V was shortened by 5 bases and J by 4 bases, with 18 bases between the two germline ends. Drawing the rest from reference TRBV7-9 and TRBJ2-1, the complete variable domain is DTGVSQNPRHKITKRGQNVTFRCDPISEHNRLYWYRQTLGQGPEFLTYFQNEAQLEKSRLLSDRFSAERPKGSFSTLEIQRTEQGDSAMYLCASSPTRTPSYNEQFFGPGTRLTVL.

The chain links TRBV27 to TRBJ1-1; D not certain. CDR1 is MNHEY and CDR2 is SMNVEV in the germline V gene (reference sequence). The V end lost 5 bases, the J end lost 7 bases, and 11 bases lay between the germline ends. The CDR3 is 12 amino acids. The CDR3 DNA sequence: TGTGCCAGCAGTATAGAGAACTTTGAAGCTTTCTTT. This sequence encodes CASSIENFEAFF.

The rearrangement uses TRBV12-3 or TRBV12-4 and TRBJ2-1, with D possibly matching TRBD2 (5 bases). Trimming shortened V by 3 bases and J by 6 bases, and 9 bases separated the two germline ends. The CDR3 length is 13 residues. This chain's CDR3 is CASSFRTLNEQFF. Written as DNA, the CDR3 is TGTGCCAGCAGTTTCAGGACTCTCAATGAGCAGTTCTTC.

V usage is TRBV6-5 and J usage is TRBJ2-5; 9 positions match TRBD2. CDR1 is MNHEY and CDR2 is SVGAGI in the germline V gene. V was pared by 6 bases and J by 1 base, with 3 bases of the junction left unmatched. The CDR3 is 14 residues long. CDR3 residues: CASRTSGSQETQYF. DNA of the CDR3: TGTGCCAGCAGGACTAGCGGCTCCCAAGAGACCCAGTACTTC.

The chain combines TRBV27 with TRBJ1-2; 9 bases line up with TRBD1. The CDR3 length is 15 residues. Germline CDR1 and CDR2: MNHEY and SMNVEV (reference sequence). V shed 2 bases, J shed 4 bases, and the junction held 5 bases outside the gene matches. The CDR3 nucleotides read TGTGCCAGCAGTTTAGGTACAGGGGGCGGCTATGGCTACACCTTC. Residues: CASSLGTGGGYGYTF.

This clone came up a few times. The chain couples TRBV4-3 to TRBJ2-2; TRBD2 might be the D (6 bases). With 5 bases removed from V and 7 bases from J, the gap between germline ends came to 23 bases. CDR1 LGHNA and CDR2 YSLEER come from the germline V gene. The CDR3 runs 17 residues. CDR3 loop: CASSYLWGPTEGGELFF. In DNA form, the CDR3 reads TGCGCCAGCAGCTATCTATGGGGTCCGACGGAGGGCGGGGAGCTGTTTTTT.

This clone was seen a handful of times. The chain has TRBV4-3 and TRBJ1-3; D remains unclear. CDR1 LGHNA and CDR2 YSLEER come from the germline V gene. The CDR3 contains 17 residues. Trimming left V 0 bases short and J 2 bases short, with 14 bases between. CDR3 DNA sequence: TGCGCCAGCAGCCAAGAGTACATTGTGGTGGCTGGAAACACCATATATTTT. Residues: CASSQEYIVVAGNTIYF.

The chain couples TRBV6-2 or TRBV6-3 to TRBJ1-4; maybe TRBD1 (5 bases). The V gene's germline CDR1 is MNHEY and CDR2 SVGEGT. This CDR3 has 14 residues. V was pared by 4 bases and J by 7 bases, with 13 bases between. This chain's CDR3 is CASSSPGRSEKLFF. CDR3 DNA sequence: TGTGCCAGCAGTTCTCCGGGACGGAGTGAAAAACTGTTTTTT.

CDR3 sequence (DNA): TGTGCCAGCAGAGGTTACCGGGCGAACACCGGGGAGCTGTTTTTT. It specifies CASRGYRANTGELFF. The gene calls are TRBV6-5 and TRBJ2-2; no reliable D call. The length of the CDR3 is 15 residues. From germline, CDR1 is MNHEY and CDR2 SVGAGI. V gave up 6 bases and J gave up 0 bases, with 11 bases separating them.

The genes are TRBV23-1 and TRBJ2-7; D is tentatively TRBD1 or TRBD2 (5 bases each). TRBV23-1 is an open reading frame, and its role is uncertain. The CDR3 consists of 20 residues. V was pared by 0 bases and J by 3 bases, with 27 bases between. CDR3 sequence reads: CASSQSRLEAATEGIYEQYF. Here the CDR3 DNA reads TGCGCCAGCAGTCAATCGAGGCTCGAGGCAGCCACCGAGGGGATCTACGAGCAGTACTTC.

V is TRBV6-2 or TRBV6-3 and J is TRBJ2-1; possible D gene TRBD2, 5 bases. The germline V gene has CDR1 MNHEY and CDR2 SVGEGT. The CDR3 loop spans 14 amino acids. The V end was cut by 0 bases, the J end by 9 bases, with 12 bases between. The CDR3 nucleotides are TGTGCCAGCAGTTACTCCGGGGAAGGCAGTGAGCAGTTCTTC. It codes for CASSYSGEGSEQFF.

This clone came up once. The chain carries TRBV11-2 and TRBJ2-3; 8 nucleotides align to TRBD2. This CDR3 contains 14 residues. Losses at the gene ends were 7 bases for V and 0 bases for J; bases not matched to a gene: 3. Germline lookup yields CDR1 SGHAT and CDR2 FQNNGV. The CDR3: CASNLAGSTDTQYF. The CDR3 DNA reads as TGTGCCAGCAACCTAGCGGGTAGCACAGATACGCAGTATTTT.

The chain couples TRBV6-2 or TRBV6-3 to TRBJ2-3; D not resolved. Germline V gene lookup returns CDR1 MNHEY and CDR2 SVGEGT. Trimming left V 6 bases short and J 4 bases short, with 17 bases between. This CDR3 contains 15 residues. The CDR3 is CASSSLSSPADTQYF. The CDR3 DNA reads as TGTGCCAGCAGCTCGCTGAGCTCCCCCGCAGATACGCAGTATTTT.

The CDR3 DNA reads TGTGCCAGCAGCTTCCCGGGACCATTCACCGGGGAGCTGTTTTTT. Residues: CASSFPGPFTGELFF. The chain carries TRBV7-9 and TRBJ2-2; D is possibly TRBD1 or TRBD2 (5 bases each). CDR3 length: 15 residues. V lost 3 bases, J lost 4 bases, and 12 bases lay in between. The germline CDR1 and CDR2 sequences are SEHNR and FQNEAQ (reference sequence). Based on the CDR3 plus reference TRBV7-9 and TRBJ2-2, the full variable domain is DTGVSQNPRHKITKRGQNVTFRCDPISEHNRLYWYRQTLGQGPEFLTYFQNEAQLEKSRLLSDRFSAERPKGSFSTLEIQRTEQGDSAMYLCASSFPGPFTGELFFGEGSRLTVL.

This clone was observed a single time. Written as DNA, the CDR3 is TGTGCCAGCAGCTTAGGGGGGGTGGGACTAGCAATCAACGAGCAGTACTTC. It encodes CASSLGGVGLAINEQYF. The rearrangement links TRBV7-2 to TRBJ2-7; 9 bases map to TRBD2. The CDR3 consists of 17 residues. Germline CDR1 and CDR2: SGHTA and FQGNSA. Trimming cost V 1 base and J 5 bases; bases outside gene matches: 12.

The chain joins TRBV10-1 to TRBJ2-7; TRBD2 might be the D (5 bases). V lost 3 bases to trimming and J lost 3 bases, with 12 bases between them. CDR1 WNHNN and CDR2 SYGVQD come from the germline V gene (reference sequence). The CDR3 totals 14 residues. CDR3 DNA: TGCGCCAGCAGTGATCGGGGAATTGGCTACGAGCAGTACGTC. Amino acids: CASSDRGIGYEQYV.